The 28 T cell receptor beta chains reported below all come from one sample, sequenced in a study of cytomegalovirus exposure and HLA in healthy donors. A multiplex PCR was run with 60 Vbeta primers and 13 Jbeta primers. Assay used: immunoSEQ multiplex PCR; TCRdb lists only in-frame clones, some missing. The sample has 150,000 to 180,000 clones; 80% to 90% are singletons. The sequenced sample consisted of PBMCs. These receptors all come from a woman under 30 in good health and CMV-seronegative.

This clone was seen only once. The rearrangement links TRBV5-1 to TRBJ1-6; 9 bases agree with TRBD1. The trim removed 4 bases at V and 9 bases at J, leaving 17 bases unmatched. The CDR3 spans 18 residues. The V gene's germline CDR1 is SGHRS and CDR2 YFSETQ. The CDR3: CASSPSRDRVPSGSPLHF. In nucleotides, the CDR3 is TGCGCCAGCAGCCCGAGCCGGGACAGGGTTCCATCTGGTTCACCCCTCCACTTT.

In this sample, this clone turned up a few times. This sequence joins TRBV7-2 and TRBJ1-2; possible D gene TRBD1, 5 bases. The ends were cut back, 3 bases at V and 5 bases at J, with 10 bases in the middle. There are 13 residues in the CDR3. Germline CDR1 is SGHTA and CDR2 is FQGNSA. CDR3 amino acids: CASSFAGMYGYTF. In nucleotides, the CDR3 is TGTGCCAGCAGCTTTGCAGGGATGTATGGCTACACCTTC. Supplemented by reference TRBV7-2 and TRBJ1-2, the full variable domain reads GAGVSQSPSNKVTEKGKDVELRCDPISGHTALYWYRQSLGQGLEFLIYFQGNSAPDKSGLPSDRFSAERTGGSVSTLTIQRTQQEDSAVYLCASSFAGMYGYTFGSGTRLTVV.

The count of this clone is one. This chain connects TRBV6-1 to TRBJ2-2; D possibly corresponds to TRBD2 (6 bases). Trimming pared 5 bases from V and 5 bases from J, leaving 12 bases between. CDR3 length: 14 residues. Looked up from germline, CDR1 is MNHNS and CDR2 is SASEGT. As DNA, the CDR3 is TGTGCCAGCAGTCGGGACTCGCGGACCGGGGAGCTGTTTTTT. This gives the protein CASSRDSRTGELFF.

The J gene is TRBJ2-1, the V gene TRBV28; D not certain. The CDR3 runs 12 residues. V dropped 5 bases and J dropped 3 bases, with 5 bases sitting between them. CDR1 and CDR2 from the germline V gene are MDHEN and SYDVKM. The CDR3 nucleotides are TGTGCCAGCAGTCCCATCTACAATGAGCAGTTCTTC. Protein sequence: CASSPIYNEQFF.

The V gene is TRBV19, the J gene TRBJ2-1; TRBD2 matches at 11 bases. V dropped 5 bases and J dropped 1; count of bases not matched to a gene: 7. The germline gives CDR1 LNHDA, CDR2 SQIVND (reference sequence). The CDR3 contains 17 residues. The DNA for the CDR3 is TGTGCCAGTAGTGGAAAGGGACTAGCGGATTCCTACAATGAGCAGTTCTTC. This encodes CASSGKGLADSYNEQFF.

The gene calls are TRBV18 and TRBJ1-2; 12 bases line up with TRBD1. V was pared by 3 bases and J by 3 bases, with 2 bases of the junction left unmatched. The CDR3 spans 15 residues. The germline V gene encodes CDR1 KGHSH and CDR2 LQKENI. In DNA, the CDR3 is TGTGCCAGCTCACCTGGGACAGGGGGCTACTATGGCTACACCTTC. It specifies CASSPGTGGYYGYTF.

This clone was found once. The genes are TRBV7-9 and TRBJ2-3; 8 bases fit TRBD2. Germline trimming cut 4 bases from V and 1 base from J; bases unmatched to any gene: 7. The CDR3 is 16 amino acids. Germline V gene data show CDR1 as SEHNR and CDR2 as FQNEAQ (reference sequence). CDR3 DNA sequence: TGTGCCAGCAGCTCCCCCGGACTAGCAGGCACAGATACGCAGTATTTT. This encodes CASSSPGLAGTDTQYF.

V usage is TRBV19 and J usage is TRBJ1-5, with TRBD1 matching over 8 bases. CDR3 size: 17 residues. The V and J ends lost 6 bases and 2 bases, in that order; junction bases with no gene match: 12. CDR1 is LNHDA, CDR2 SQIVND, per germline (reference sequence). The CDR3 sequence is CASSPPRTGKRNQPQHF. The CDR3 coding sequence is TGTGCCAGTAGCCCACCCAGGACAGGGAAACGCAATCAGCCCCAGCATTTT.

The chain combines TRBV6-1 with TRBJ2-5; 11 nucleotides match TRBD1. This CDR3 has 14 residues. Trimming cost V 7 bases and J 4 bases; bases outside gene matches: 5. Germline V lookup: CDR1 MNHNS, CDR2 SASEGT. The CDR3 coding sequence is TGTGCCAGCAACCGGGACAGGGGGGCAGAGACCCAGTACTTC. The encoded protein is CASNRDRGAETQYF.

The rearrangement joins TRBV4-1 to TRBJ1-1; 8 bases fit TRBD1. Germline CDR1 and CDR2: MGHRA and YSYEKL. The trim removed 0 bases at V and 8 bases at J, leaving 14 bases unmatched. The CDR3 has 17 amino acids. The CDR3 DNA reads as TGCGCCAGCAGCCAAGACGGACCTAGCAGGGGGCGGACAGAAGCTTTCTTT. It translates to CASSQDGPSRGRTEAFF.

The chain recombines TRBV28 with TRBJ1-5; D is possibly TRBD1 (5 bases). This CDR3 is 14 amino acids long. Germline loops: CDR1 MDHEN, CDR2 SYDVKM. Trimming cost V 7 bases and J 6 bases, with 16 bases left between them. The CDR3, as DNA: TGTGCCAGCACCGTGGGGCAGGGTAGTCAGCCCCAGCATTTT. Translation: CASTVGQGSQPQHF.

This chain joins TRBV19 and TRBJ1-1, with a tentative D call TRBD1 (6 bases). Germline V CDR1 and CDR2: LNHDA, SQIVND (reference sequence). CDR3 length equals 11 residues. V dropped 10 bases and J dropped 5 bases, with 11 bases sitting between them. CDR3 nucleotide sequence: TGTGCCATCTGGGGGCGGACTGAAGCTTTCTTT. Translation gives CAIWGRTEAFF.

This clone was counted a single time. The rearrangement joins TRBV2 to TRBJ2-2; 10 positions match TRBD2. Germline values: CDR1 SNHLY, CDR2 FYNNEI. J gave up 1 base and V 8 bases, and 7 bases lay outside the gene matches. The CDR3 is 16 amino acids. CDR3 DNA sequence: TGTGCCAGCGGGATAGCGGGAGGCAAGAACACCGGGGAGCTGTTTTTT. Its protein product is CASGIAGGKNTGELFF.

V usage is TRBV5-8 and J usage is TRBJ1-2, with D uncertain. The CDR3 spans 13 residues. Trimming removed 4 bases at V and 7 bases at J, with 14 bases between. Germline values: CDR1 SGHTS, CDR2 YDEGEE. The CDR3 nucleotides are TGTGCCAGCAGCCTCTACACAACTATTGGCTACACCTTC. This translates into CASSLYTTIGYTF.

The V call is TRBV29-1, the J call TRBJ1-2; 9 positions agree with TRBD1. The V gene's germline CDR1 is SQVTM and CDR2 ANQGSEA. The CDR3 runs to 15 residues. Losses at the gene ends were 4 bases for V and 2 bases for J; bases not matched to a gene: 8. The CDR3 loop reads CSVALGDRANYGYTF. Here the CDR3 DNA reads TGCAGCGTTGCCTTGGGGGACAGGGCCAACTATGGCTACACCTTC.

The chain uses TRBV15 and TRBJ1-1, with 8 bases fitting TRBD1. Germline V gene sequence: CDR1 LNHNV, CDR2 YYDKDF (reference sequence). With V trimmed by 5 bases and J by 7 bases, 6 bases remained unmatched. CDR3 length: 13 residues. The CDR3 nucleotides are TGTGCCACCAGCGCCAGGACAGGGTGTGAAGCTTTCTTT. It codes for CATSARTGCEAFF.

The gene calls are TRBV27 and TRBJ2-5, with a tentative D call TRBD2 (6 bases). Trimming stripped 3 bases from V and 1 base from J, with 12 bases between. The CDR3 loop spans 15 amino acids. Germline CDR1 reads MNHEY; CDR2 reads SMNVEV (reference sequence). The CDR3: CASSFGGNRQETQYF. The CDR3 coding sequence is TGTGCCAGCAGTTTCGGGGGAAACCGCCAAGAGACCCAGTACTTC.

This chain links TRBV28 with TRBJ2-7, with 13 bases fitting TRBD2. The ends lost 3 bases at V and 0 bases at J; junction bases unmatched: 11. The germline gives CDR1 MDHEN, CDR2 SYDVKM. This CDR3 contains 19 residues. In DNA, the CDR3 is TGTGCCAGCAGTTTTCCGGGACAGGGGACTAGCGGGATCTCCTACGAGCAGTACTTC. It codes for CASSFPGQGTSGISYEQYF.

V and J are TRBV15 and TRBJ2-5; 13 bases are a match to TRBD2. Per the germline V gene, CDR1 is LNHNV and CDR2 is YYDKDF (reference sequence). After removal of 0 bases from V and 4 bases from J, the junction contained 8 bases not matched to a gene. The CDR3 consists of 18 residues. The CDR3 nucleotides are TGTGCCACCAGCAGAGAACTAGCGGGAGGGACCCTCGGAGAGACCCAGTACTTC. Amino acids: CATSRELAGGTLGETQYF.

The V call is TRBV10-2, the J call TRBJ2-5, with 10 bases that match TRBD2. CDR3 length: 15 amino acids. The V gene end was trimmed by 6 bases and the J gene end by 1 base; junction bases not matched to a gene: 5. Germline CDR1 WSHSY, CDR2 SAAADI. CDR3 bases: TGCGCCAGCAGGGCCCAGCGGGGGGGCCAAGAGACCCAGTACTTC. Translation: CASRAQRGGQETQYF.

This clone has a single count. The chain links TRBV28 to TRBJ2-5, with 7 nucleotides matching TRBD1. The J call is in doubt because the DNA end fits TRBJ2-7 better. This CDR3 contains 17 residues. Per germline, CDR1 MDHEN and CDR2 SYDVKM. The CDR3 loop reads CASSLLSPGTAAYEQYF. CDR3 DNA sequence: TGTGCCAGCAGTTTATTATCTCCGGGGACAGCCGCCTACGAGCAGTACTTC.

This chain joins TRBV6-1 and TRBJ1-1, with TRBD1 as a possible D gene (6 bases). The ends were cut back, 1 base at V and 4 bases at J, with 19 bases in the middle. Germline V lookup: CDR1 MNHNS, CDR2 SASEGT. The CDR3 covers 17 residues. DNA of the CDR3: TGTGCCAGCAGTGAAGTTGAATGGGGGCAGGGCGCCACTGAAGCTTTCTTT. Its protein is CASSEVEWGQGATEAFF.

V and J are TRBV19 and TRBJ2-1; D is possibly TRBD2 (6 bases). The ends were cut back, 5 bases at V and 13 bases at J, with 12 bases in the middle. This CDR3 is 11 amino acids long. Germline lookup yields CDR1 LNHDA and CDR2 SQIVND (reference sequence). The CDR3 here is CASSARDFQFF. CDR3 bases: TGTGCCAGTAGTGCCCGGGACTTTCAGTTCTTC.

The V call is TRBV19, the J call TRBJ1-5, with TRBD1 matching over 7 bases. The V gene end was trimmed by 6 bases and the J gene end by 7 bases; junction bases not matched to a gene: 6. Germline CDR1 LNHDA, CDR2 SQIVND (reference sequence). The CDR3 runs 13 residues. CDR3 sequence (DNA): TGTGCCAGTAGGAGACAGACAGGGCAGCCCCAGCATTTT. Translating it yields CASRRQTGQPQHF.

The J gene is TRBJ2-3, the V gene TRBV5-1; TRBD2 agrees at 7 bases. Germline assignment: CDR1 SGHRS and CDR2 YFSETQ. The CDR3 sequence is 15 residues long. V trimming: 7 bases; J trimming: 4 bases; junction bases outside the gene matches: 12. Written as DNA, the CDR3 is TGCGCCAGCCGCCCACTGATCCGGGGGGCAGATACGCAGTATTTT. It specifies CASRPLIRGADTQYF.

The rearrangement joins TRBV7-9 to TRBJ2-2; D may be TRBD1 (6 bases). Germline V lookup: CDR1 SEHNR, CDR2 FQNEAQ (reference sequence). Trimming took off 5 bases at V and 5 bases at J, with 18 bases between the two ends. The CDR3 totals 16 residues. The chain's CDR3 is CASSQLKGVWTGELFF. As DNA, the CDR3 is TGTGCCAGCAGCCAATTGAAGGGGGTTTGGACCGGGGAGCTGTTTTTT.

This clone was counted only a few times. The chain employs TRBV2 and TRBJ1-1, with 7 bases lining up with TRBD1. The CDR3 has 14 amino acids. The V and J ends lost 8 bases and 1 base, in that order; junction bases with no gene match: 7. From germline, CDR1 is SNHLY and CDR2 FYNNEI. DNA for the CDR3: TGTGCCAGCGACAGGGAGGTGGGGAACACTGAAGCTTTCTTT. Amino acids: CASDREVGNTEAFF.

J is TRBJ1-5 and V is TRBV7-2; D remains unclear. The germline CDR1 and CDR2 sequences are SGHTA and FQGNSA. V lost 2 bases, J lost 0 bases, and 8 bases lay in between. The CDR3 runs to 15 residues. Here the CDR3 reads CASSLPGNSNQPQHF. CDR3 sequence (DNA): TGTGCCAGCAGCTTACCGGGAAATAGCAATCAGCCCCAGCATTTT.